This T cell receptor beta chain is drawn from a study of T-cell memory formation after mild COVID-19. Study-level background: TCR clusters showed largely donor specificity. Notes on the study in general: Whether second-wave clones peaking at day 37 were SARS-CoV-2 specific went unconfirmed.

TCRdb recomputed calls from the 5' RACE reads with MiXCR, one row per CDR3 protein. Among 240,000 or so distinct CDR3 sequences listed, more than 8% were seen once. V lost 5 bases and J 2 bases, leaving 10 bases between the germline ends. Germline values: CDR1 SGHVS, CDR2 FNYEAQ. CDR3 length: 13 residues. This clonotype was detected many times. The antigen is not known. This receptor was identified in a man aged 18 to 35 who had mild COVID-19 (a few samples of this study predate the infection). Cell type and time point are not known. The chain carries TRBV7-6 and TRBJ2-7; TRBD2 is a possible D gene (5 bases). Sequenced input: PBMCs or a T cell subset sorted from them (not recorded which). The CDR3 protein is CASSRDLTYEQYF. The CDR3 DNA is TGTGCCAGCAGCCGGGATTTAACCTACGAGCAGTACTTC.